This T cell receptor beta chain was profiled in a study of T cell responses to AZD1222 COVID-19 vaccine. Regarding the study as a whole: Spike as a whole was targeted by vaccine-associated CD4 TCRs, dominant at 160-218 and 743-854. Clonal diversity may have been underestimated, and the donors were mostly white British, with more females than males. In the spike-specific TCR repertoire, nearly half reportedly target unmutated variant regions. Sampling that yielded the repertoires occurred only after the peak T cell response.

Some clones are missing from TCRdb's copy, which holds only in-frame ones; the method was immunoSEQ multiplex PCR. The repertoire holds 130,000 to 150,000 clones, with over 75% as singletons. The V and J ends lost 3 bases and 12 bases respectively, with 10 bases between them. CDR1 is SGDLS and CDR2 is YYNGEE in the germline V gene. This CDR3 comprises 11 residues. Of note for this clone: Its antigen remains unidentified.

The sequence was obtained from an adult who received the MenACWY meningococcal vaccine as a control. V usage is TRBV9 and J usage is TRBJ2-1, with D perhaps TRBD1 (6 bases). Sequenced material: peripheral blood, taken 28 days after the second dose of the MenACWY control vaccine. The CDR3 DNA reads as TGTGCCAGCAGCGGAGACAGGTTGCAGTTCTTC. Residues: CASSGDRLQFF.